This T cell receptor beta chain was captured in a study of blood T cell repertoires in COVID-19. Study as a whole: COVID-19 samples collected from the United States, Italy and Spain covered acute and convalescent phases. Sample material is recorded as cDNA or gDNA derived from T cells, B-cell-depleted T cells, or PBMCs.

The CDR3 runs 17 residues. Trimming at V came to 6 bases and at J to 0 bases, leaving 9 bases not matched to a gene. Germline V gene data show CDR1 as LNHDA and CDR2 as SQIVND (reference sequence). Only in-frame clones appear in the TCRdb table, and some are missing; sequencing was by immunoSEQ multiplex PCR. The sample yields some 290,000 clones, about nine tenths seen once. The sequenced sample consisted of peripheral blood. The chain has TRBV19 and TRBJ2-3, with TRBD1 identical over 10 bases. The sequence was collected from a woman in her 30s with COVID-19, enrolled during active disease. DNA of the CDR3: TGTGCCAGTAGCGCGCGCAAGGGACAGGGGAGCACAGATACGCAGTATTTT. Its protein is CASSARKGQGSTDTQYF. The full variable domain, rest sourced from reference TRBV19 and TRBJ2-3, is DGGITQSPKYLFRKEGQNVTLSCEQNLNHDAMYWYRQDPGQGLRLIYYSQIVNDFQKGDIAEGYSVSREKKESFPLTVTSAQKNPTAFYLCASSARKGQGSTDTQYFGPGTRLTVL.